This entry lists 2 T cell receptor beta chains sequenced from one sample in a study of control samples from healthy donors and cancer patients. Method: immunoSEQ multiplex PCR; TCRdb's copy keeps in-frame clones and lacks some. The table has about 84,000 clones, 84% seen once. The sequenced sample consisted of PBMCs. These receptors originate from a man aged 60 to 69 with head and neck cancer.

The chain has TRBV12-3 or TRBV12-4 and TRBJ1-1; D gene unclear. Trimming removed 6 bases at V and 0 bases at J, with 8 bases between. The CDR3 is 13 amino acids. For the CDR3, the DNA is TGTGCCAGCAGCTCGACTGTGAACACTGAAGCTTTCTTT. Its protein product is CASSSTVNTEAFF.

This chain connects TRBV2 to TRBJ2-6, with D unclear. Trimming removed 7 bases from V and 4 bases from J, with 14 bases in between. Germline V CDR1 and CDR2: SNHLY, FYNNEI. This CDR3 comprises 15 residues. CDR3: CASKKELSGANVLTF. Written as DNA, the CDR3 is TGTGCCAGCAAAAAGGAATTGAGCGGGGCCAACGTCCTGACTTTC.